Detailed here is one TCR beta chain. Its antigen is not known. This entry is derived from a study of shared clonotypes between healthy human individuals. Turning to the study itself: A couple of women and three men aged 18 to 49 served as donors.

Study-level results: Despite large depth, rarefaction showed incomplete sorted-subset sequencing. Sequencing depth was expected to affect clonotype sharing among donors.

Looked up from germline, CDR1 is SGHRS and CDR2 is YFSETQ. Trimming left V 6 bases short and J 0 bases short, with 16 bases between. This CDR3 contains 16 residues. The method was immunoSEQ multiplex PCR; TCRdb's version includes in-frame clones alone and lacks a portion of them. This sample has roughly 500,000 clones, with 95% to 97% found just once. The sequence was obtained from a woman in her twenties or thirties in good health. Sample: naive CD4+ T cells sorted from blood. Subset here: CD45RA+ positively selected. The chain employs TRBV5-1 and TRBJ1-3; no clear D. The CDR3 region has the DNA TGCGCCAGCAAAAGATCGGCGGAAAGCTCTGGAAACACCATATATTTT. It is translated as CASKRSAESSGNTIYF.